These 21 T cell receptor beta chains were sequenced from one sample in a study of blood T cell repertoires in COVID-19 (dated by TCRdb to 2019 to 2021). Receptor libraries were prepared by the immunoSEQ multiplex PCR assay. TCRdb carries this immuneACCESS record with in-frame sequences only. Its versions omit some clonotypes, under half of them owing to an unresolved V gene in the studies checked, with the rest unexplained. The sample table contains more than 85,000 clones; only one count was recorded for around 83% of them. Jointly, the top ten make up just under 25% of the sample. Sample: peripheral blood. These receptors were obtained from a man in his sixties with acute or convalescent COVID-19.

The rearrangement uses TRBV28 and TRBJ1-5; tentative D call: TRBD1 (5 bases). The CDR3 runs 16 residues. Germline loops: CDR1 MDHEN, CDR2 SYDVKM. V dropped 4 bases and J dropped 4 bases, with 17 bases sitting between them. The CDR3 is CASSSILRGGNQPQHF. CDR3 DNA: TGTGCCAGCAGTTCTATTCTCCGGGGGGGAAATCAGCCCCAGCATTTT.

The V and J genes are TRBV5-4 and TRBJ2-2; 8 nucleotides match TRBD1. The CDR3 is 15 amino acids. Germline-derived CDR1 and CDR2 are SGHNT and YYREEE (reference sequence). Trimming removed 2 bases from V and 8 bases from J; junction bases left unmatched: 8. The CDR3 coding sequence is TGTGCCAGCAGCTTCGGGCAGGGGGCATGGGGGGAGCTGTTTTTT. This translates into CASSFGQGAWGELFF.

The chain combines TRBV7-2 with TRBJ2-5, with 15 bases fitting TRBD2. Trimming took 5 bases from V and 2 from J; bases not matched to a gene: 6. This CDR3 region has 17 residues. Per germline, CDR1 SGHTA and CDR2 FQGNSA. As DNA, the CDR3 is TGTGCCAGCAGCATCCGGGGACTAGCGGGGGGACAAGAGACCCAGTACTTC. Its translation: CASSIRGLAGGQETQYF.

CDR3 DNA sequence: TGCGCCAGCAGCCCGTGGACAGGGCAAGGGTCAGGAAAACTGTTTTTT. Translated, it gives CASSPWTGQGSGKLFF. The rearrangement links TRBV5-1 to TRBJ1-4; 8 bases fit TRBD1. J gave up 10 bases and V 4 bases, and 15 bases lay outside the gene matches. Germline CDR1 and CDR2: SGHRS and YFSETQ. The CDR3 is made up of 16 amino acids.

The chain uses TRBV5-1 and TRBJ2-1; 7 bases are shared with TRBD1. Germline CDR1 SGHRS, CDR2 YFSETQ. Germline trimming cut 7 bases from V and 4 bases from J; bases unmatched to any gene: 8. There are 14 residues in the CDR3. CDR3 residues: CASHLQGPYNEQFF. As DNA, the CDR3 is TGCGCCAGCCATCTACAGGGGCCATACAATGAGCAGTTCTTC.

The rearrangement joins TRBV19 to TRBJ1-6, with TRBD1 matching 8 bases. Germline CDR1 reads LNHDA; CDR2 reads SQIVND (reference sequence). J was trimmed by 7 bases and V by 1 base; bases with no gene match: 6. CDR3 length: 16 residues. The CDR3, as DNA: TGTGCCAGTAGTATAGCCGCCTCAGGGGGCAATTCACCCCTCCACTTT. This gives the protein CASSIAASGGNSPLHF.

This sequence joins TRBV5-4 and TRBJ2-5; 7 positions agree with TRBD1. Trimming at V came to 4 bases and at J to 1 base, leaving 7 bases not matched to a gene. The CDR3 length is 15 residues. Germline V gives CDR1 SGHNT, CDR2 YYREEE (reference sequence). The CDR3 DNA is TGTGCCAGCAGCCCCCCAGGGGGAATCCAAGAGACCCAGTACTTC. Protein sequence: CASSPPGGIQETQYF.

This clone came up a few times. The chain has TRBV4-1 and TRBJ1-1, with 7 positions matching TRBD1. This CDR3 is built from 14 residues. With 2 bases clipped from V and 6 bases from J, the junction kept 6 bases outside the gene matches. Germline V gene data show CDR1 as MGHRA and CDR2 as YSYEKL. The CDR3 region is CASSQPTGAAEAFF. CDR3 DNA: TGCGCCAGCAGCCAACCCACAGGGGCCGCTGAAGCTTTCTTT.

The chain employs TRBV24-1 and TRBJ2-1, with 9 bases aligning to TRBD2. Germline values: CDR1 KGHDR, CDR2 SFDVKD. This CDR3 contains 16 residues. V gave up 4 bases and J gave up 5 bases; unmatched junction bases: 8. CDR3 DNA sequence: TGTGCCACCAGTGACCCGCTAGCGGGGATTAACAATGAGCAGTTCTTC. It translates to CATSDPLAGINNEQFF.

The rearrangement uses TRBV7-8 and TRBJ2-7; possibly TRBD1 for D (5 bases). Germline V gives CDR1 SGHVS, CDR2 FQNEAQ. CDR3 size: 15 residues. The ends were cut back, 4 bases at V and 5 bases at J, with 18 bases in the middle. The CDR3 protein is CASSYLTALGNEQYF. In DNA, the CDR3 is TGTGCCAGCAGCTATCTGACAGCCTTGGGGAACGAGCAGTACTTC.

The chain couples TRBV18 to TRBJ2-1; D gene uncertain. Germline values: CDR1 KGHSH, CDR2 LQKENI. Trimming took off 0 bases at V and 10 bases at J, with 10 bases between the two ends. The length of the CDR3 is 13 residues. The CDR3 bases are TGTGCCAGCTCACCACCAACAATATACGAGCAGTTCTTC. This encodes CASSPPTIYEQFF.

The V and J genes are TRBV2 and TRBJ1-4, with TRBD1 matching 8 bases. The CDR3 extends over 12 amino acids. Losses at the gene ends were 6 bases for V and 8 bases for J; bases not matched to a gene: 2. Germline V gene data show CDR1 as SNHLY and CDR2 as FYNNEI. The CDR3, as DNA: TGTGCCAGCAGCCGGACAGGGGAAAAACTGTTTTTT. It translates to CASSRTGEKLFF.

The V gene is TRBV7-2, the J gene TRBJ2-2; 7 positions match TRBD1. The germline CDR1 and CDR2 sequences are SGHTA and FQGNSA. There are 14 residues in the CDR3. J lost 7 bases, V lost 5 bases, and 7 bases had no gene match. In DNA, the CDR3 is TGTGCCAGCAGCCTCCAGGGGGATAGCGGGGAGCTGTTTTTT. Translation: CASSLQGDSGELFF. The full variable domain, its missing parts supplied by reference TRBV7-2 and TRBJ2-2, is GAGVSQSPSNKVTEKGKDVELRCDPISGHTALYWYRQSLGQGLEFLIYFQGNSAPDKSGLPSDRFSAERTGGSVSTLTIQRTQQEDSAVYLCASSLQGDSGELFFGEGSRLTVL.

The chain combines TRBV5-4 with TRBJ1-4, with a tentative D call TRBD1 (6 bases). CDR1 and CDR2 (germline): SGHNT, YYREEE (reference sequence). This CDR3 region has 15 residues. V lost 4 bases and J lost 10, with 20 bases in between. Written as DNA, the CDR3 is TGTGCCAGCAGCCGGGGCGGGGGGCCCCGCGGAAAACTGTTTTTT. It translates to CASSRGGGPRGKLFF.

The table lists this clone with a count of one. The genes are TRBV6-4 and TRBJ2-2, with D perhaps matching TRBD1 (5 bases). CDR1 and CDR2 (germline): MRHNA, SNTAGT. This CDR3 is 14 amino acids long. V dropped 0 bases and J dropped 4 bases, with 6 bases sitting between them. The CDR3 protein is CASSDSQGTGELFF. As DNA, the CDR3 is TGTGCCAGCAGTGACTCTCAGGGCACCGGGGAGCTGTTTTTT.

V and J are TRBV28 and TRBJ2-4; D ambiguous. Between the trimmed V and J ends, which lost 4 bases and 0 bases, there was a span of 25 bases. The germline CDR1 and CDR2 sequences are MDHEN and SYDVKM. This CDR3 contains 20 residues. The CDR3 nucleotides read TGTGCCAGCAGTTCTCGACTTTTTAGTATCTCTCCAATAGCCAAAAACATTCAGTACTTC. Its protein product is CASSSRLFSISPIAKNIQYF.

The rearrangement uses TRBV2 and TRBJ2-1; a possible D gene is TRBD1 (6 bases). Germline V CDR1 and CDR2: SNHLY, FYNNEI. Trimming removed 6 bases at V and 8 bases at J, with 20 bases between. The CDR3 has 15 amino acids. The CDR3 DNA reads TGTGCCAGCAGACCTAAGGACAGATCCCCCGATGAGCAGTTCTTC. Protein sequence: CASRPKDRSPDEQFF.

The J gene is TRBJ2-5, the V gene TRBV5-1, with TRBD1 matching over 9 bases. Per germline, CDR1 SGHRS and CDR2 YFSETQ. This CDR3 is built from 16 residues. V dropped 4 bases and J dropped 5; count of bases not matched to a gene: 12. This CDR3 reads CASSLGQGPARETQYF. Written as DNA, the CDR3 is TGCGCCAGCAGCCTCGGACAGGGGCCTGCCAGGGAGACCCAGTACTTC.

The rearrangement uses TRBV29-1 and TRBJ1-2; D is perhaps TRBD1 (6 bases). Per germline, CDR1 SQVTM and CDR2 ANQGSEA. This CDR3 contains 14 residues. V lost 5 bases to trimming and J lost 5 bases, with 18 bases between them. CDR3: CSVQQGSPWYGYTF. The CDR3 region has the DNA TGCAGCGTTCAACAGGGTTCACCCTGGTATGGCTACACCTTC.

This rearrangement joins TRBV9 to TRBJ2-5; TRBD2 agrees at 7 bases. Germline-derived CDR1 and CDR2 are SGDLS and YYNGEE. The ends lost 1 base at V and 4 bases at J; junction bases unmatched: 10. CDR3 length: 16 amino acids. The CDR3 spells CASSVSGAPLGETQYF. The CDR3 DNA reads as TGTGCCAGCAGCGTAAGCGGGGCGCCGCTAGGAGAGACCCAGTACTTC.

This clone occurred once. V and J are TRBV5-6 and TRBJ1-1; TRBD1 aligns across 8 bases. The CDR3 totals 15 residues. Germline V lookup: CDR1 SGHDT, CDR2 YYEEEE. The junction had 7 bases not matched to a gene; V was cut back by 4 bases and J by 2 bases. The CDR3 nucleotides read TGTGCCAGCAGCCGGACAGGGAATGTTAACACTGAAGCTTTCTTT. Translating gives CASSRTGNVNTEAFF.